These 10 T cell receptor beta chains came from one sample sequenced in a study of cytomegalovirus exposure and HLA in healthy donors. The study ran its PCR with 60 Vbeta and 13 Jbeta primers. TCRdb's copy holds only in-frame clones and misses some; the assay was immunoSEQ multiplex PCR. Across around 50,000 clones, the top ten clones capture about 2.5% of the sample. Sequenced sample: PBMCs. These TCRs come from a female donor in good health and CMV-seronegative.

The chain links TRBV4-1 to TRBJ1-2, with TRBD1 identical over 7 bases. The CDR3 sequence is 15 residues long. Trimming cost V 4 bases and J 8 bases; bases outside gene matches: 13. The germline CDR1 and CDR2 sequences are MGHRA and YSYEKL. This CDR3 is CASSRIPTGQLGYTF. In DNA form, the CDR3 reads TGCGCCAGCAGCCGTATTCCCACGGGACAGTTGGGCTACACCTTC.

The chain combines TRBV25-1 with TRBJ2-5, with D possibly matching TRBD2 (5 bases). CDR3 length: 15 residues. Trimming took off 3 bases at V and 2 bases at J, with 13 bases between the two ends. From germline, CDR1 is MGHDK and CDR2 SYGVNS. This CDR3 reads CASSDTAEYQETQYF. The CDR3 bases are TGTGCCAGCAGTGACACAGCGGAGTATCAAGAGACCCAGTACTTC.

This chain links TRBV11-2 with TRBJ1-2; D uncertain. The V end lost 1 base, the J end lost 9 bases, and 12 bases lay between the germline ends. This CDR3 contains 13 residues. Germline CDR1 and CDR2: SGHAT and FQNNGV. The CDR3 region is CASSLVLARSYTF. Written as DNA, the CDR3 is TGTGCCAGCAGCTTAGTTTTAGCACGAAGCTACACCTTC.

The rearrangement joins TRBV10-3 to TRBJ1-2, with D possibly being TRBD1 (6 bases). Germline V gene lookup returns CDR1 ENHRY and CDR2 SYGVKD. The V end lost 1 base, the J end lost 3 bases, and 9 bases lay between the germline ends. This CDR3 comprises 14 residues. The CDR3 bases are TGTGCCATCAGTGAGTTTGCAGGGGACTATGGCTACACCTTC. It codes for CAISEFAGDYGYTF.

V is TRBV4-1 and J is TRBJ2-1; 13 bases are a match to TRBD2. Germline V gene sequence: CDR1 MGHRA, CDR2 YSYEKL. The length of the CDR3 is 16 residues. J gave up 8 bases and V 4 bases, and 8 bases lay outside the gene matches. In DNA, the CDR3 is TGCGCCAGCAGCCCCGGACTAGCGGGGGACAGGGATGAGCAGTTCTTC. It encodes CASSPGLAGDRDEQFF.

The chain uses TRBV5-1 and TRBJ2-3, with 8 bases aligning to TRBD1. Germline lookup yields CDR1 SGHRS and CDR2 YFSETQ. V gave up 4 bases and J gave up 4 bases; unmatched junction bases: 8. This CDR3 spans 15 amino acids. CDR3 loop: CASSRDQGAPDTQYF. The CDR3 nucleotides read TGCGCCAGCAGCCGGGACCAGGGGGCCCCAGATACGCAGTATTTT.

This clone is deemed medium-sized by its frequency. V usage is TRBV7-9 and J usage is TRBJ1-1; D call uncertain. The V and J ends lost 4 bases and 1 base respectively, with 16 bases between them. This CDR3 is 16 amino acids long. Germline V gene lookup returns CDR1 SEHNR and CDR2 FQNEAQ (reference sequence). CDR3 coding DNA: TGTGCCAGCAGCTCCCCGAGAGGCTACAAGAACACTGAAGCTTTCTTT. Its translation is CASSSPRGYKNTEAFF.

V usage is TRBV5-1 and J usage is TRBJ2-1, with a possible D match to TRBD2 (5 bases). The CDR3 is 15 residues long. Per germline, CDR1 SGHRS and CDR2 YFSETQ. V was trimmed by 0 bases and J by 5 bases, leaving 12 bases between them. CDR3 sequence: CASSLVGRFHNEQFF. In DNA, the CDR3 is TGCGCCAGCAGCTTGGTAGGGAGATTTCACAATGAGCAGTTCTTC.

The J gene is TRBJ2-7, the V gene TRBV9; 8 bases are a match to TRBD1. Germline values: CDR1 SGDLS, CDR2 YYNGEE. V shed 2 bases, J shed 6 bases, and the junction held 7 bases outside the gene matches. The CDR3 consists of 14 residues. The CDR3 here is CASSVGTGPLEQYF. CDR3 DNA: TGTGCCAGCAGCGTCGGGACAGGACCCCTCGAGCAGTACTTC.

This sequence joins TRBV7-2 and TRBJ2-7; TRBD2 matches 8 bases. This CDR3 spans 15 amino acids. Germline CDR1 is SGHTA and CDR2 is FQGNSA. The trim removed 1 base at V and 3 bases at J, leaving 5 bases unmatched. CDR3 protein: CASSLVGSGVYEQYF. The DNA of the CDR3 is TGTGCCAGCAGCTTAGTGGGTAGCGGGGTCTACGAGCAGTACTTC.